A single sample gave rise to the 10 T cell receptor beta chains below, sequenced in a study of T cell repertoires in ileal Crohn's disease. The sample's time point: proximal margin of the surgical specimen (macroscopically non-inflamed). Profiled with immunoSEQ multiplex PCR; TCRdb holds only in-frame clones, not every one. Seen here are 3,000 or so clones, 69% observed once, and the top ten hold more than 20%. The specimen was ileal tissue. The receptors stem from an adult with Crohn's disease.

The chain employs TRBV27 and TRBJ2-3, with D possibly matching TRBD2 (5 bases). This CDR3 spans 13 amino acids. V dropped 4 bases and J dropped 6 bases, with 11 bases sitting between them. Germline-derived CDR1 and CDR2 are MNHEY and SMNVEV (reference sequence). The CDR3: CASSWGATDTQYF. As DNA, the CDR3 is TGTGCCAGCAGTTGGGGAGCTACGGATACGCAGTATTTT.

A word on this clone: Other DNA sequences in this sample translate to the same CDR3. The chain links TRBV19 to TRBJ2-7, with 11 bases aligning to TRBD2. CDR1 is LNHDA, CDR2 SQIVND, per germline (reference sequence). The CDR3 covers 15 residues. J was trimmed by 2 bases and V by 1 base; bases with no gene match: 1. The CDR3 spells CASSIGLAGTYEQYF. In DNA form, the CDR3 reads TGTGCCAGTAGTATAGGACTAGCGGGGACCTACGAGCAGTACTTC.

This clone appeared a few times. The V call is TRBV5-1, the J call TRBJ2-5; D is perhaps TRBD1 (5 bases). Germline assignment: CDR1 SGHRS and CDR2 YFSETQ. Trimming cost V 4 bases and J 5 bases, with 12 bases left between them. The CDR3 is 13 amino acids. Here the CDR3 reads CASSPQVRETQYF. The CDR3 DNA reads TGCGCCAGCAGCCCACAGGTTAGGGAGACCCAGTACTTC.

The gene calls are TRBV7-7 and TRBJ1-1; TRBD1 might be the D (6 bases). Deletions cut 6 bases from V and 6 bases from J, with 14 bases between. The CDR3 consists of 13 residues. The V gene's germline CDR1 is SSHAT and CDR2 FNYEAQ (reference sequence). CDR3 sequence reads: CASSFDRPSEAFF. The CDR3 nucleotides are TGTGCCAGCAGTTTCGACAGGCCCTCTGAAGCTTTCTTT.

The chain joins TRBV10-3 to TRBJ2-1; 10 bases align to TRBD2. Germline V gene lookup returns CDR1 ENHRY and CDR2 SYGVKD. After removal of 0 bases from V and 7 bases from J, the junction contained 3 bases not matched to a gene. CDR3 length equals 15 residues. DNA of the CDR3: TGTGCCATCAGTGAGTCCCAGCGGGAGGGGAATGAGCAGTTCTTC. As protein: CAISESQREGNEQFF.

V is TRBV12-5 and J is TRBJ1-1; D ambiguous. Germline values: CDR1 LGHNT, CDR2 FRNRAP. This CDR3 region has 12 residues. The ends were cut back, 6 bases at V and 3 bases at J, with 8 bases in the middle. The CDR3, as DNA: TGTGCTAGTGGCTGGGGAGACACTGAAGCTTTCTTT. Amino acid sequence: CASGWGDTEAFF.

The chain employs TRBV29-1 and TRBJ1-4, with 8 bases lining up with TRBD1. V shed 4 bases, J shed 16 bases, and the junction held 11 bases outside the gene matches. From germline, CDR1 is SQVTM and CDR2 ANQGSEA. The CDR3 is made up of 12 amino acids. Here the CDR3 reads CSVGRQGSREFF. The DNA for the CDR3 is TGCAGCGTTGGGAGACAGGGGTCGAGAGAGTTTTTT.

This chain links TRBV5-1 with TRBJ1-1, with TRBD1 as a possible D gene (5 bases). Trimming cost V 4 bases and J 1 base, with 14 bases left between them. From germline, CDR1 is SGHRS and CDR2 YFSETQ. The CDR3 extends over 15 amino acids. CDR3 in DNA: TGCGCCAGCAGCGCCGTTGGGGGTGCGAACACTGAAGCTTTCTTT. The encoded protein is CASSAVGGANTEAFF.

The chain combines TRBV29-1 with TRBJ2-7; 7 bases are shared with TRBD1. This CDR3 region has 11 residues. Trimming at V came to 2 bases and at J to 6 bases, leaving 1 base not matched to a gene. Germline values: CDR1 SQVTM, CDR2 ANQGSEA. DNA of the CDR3: TGCAGCGTTGAAACAGGGGTCGAGCAGTACGTC. Translation: CSVETGVEQYV.

The chain is built from TRBV2 and TRBJ1-1; D is unresolved. The germline V gene encodes CDR1 SNHLY and CDR2 FYNNEI. The CDR3 spans 14 residues. Between the trimmed V and J ends, which lost 4 bases and 6 bases, there was a span of 15 bases. The CDR3 reads CASSAKGLGSEAFF. The CDR3 region has the DNA TGTGCCAGCAGTGCTAAGGGTCTCGGGTCTGAAGCTTTCTTT.